Listed here is a single TCR beta chain. Its antigen is not known. These data are taken from a study of Ad26.COV2.S vaccination and SARS-CoV-2 variants. On the study more broadly: Intramuscular Ad26.COV2.S doses were given once or twice, 56 days apart. Study-level findings and limits: Similar non-spike TCR breadth was observed in recipients of vaccine and of placebo. Placebo recipients showed lower spike-specific TCR breadth than vaccinees.

Here immunoSEQ multiplex PCR was the method, and the copy in TCRdb shows in-frame clones only, minus some. The sample includes about 320,000 clones, about 82% of them seen just once. The sample's treatment: roughly 18 received Ad26.COV2.S at low or high dose, single or two shots; several received placebo; per-sample allocation not given. Each sample was drawn 63 days after the first injection (of vaccine or placebo). An adult donor aged 18-55 years was enrolled in Boston. V dropped 3 bases and J dropped 4; count of bases not matched to a gene: 5. Germline lookup yields CDR1 SGHAT and CDR2 FQNNGV. The CDR3 extends over 16 amino acids.

The rearrangement joins TRBV11-2 to TRBJ2-2, with 10 positions matching TRBD2. The source material was peripheral blood, sampled in a trial of Ad26.COV2.S vaccine versus placebo. This receptor was identified in a person between 18 and 65 years old who received the Ad26.COV2.S COVID-19 vaccine or a placebo. CDR3 sequence (DNA): TGTGCCAGCAGCTTCTCAAGCGGGGGGGGCACCGGGGAGCTGTTTTTT. This encodes CASSFSSGGGTGELFF.